This T cell receptor beta chain was identified in a study of T-cell reconstitution after alpha-beta-depleted transplantation in children. This clonotype was found many times. Its antigen is not known. The V end was cut by 2 bases, the J end by 2 bases, with 11 bases between. This CDR3 region has 15 residues. Germline V gene sequence: CDR1 SGHTA, CDR2 FQGNSA. Researchers prepared the TCRbeta library using unique molecular identifiers, the study reports. One entry per CDR3 protein, called by TCRdb with MiXCR from the PCR reads. The sample yields some 70,000 distinct CDR3 sequences, 4.9% seen once. Study conclusions and caveats: Surviving recipient T cells and intrathymic progenitors accounted for some patients' high TCRbeta diversity at day 60. There were reportedly several hundred expanded graft clones from which alpha-beta T cells came about two months after transplant.

This specimen was PBMCs, mostly from graft donor cells, taken 180 days after TCRalphabeta/CD19-depleted stem cell transplant. The source of this sequence is a boy under two years old who had a stem cell transplant for acute myeloid leukemia, so the T cells may come from the graft donor. The rearrangement joins TRBV7-2 to TRBJ2-3; tentatively, D is TRBD2 (6 bases). CDR3 DNA: TGTGCCAGCAGCTTAAGCCCGGGAGACACAGATACGCAGTATTTT. Translation gives CASSLSPGDTDTQYF.